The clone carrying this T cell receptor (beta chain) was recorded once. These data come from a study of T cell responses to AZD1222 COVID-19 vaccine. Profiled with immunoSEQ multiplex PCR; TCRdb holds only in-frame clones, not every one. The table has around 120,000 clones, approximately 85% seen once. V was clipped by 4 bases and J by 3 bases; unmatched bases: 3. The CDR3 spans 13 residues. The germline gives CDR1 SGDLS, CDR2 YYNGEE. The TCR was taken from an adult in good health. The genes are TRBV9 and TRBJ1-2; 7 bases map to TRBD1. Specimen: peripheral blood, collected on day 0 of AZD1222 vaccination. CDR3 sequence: CASSLGQDYGYTF. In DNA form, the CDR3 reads TGTGCCAGCAGCCTCGGACAGGACTATGGCTACACCTTC.